The following is a T cell receptor (beta chain) sequence with its context. The antigen remains unidentified. This CDR3 region has 12 residues. Germline V gene lookup returns CDR1 SQVTM and CDR2 ANQGSEA. V was cut by 5 bases and J by 3 bases, with 7 bases left in between. This sample was taken from a study of blood T cells in healthy people across ages. Overall study findings and caveats: From one million sequenced T cells, diversity estimates were lower bounds. Diversity was higher, and naive CD4+ cells more numerous, in long-lived donors than in aged donors.

A second PCR, run for about 6 to 11 cycles, used a sample-barcoded 5' primer plus a J-beta primer mix. Each TCR beta cDNA got a 12-nucleotide random molecular identifier. TCRdb analysed the 5' RACE reads with MiXCR anew, one entry per CDR3 protein. The sample has 1.5 million to 2 million distinct CDR3 sequences; about 30% are singletons. Sample donors were healthy Caucasian individuals that came from Russia, aged roughly 6 to 100. The specimen sequenced was blood. This sequence originates from a woman between 25 and 40 years old in good health. The genes are TRBV29-1 and TRBJ2-2; D unresolved. CDR3 nucleotide sequence: TGCAGCGTTCCTGGACACACCGGGGAGCTGTTTTTT. Translation gives CSVPGHTGELFF.